Listed below are T cell receptor beta chains from one sample, sequenced in a study of T-cell memory formation after mild COVID-19. TCRdb re-called the 5' RACE reads through MiXCR, storing one row per CDR3 protein. The top ten hold roughly a fifth of the sample, which has a few hundred thousand distinct CDR3 sequences, 20% seen once. Sequences were obtained from PBMCs or a T cell subset sorted from them (not recorded which). The receptor set was obtained from a man between 18 and 29 years old who had mild COVID-19 (a few samples of this study predate the infection). Cell type and time point are not known. Both conserved end residues are part of each CDR3. D genes are given only for firm matches. Size is stated for part of the rows, as once, few or many counts, or as a class when the clone is expanded.

abundance | j_gene | d_gene | v_gene | CDR3nt | CDR3aa
few | TRBJ2-5 | TRBD2 | TRBV6-2/TRBV6-3 | TGTGCCAGCAGAGGACTGGGAGCGGGGGGCCGTCAAGAGACCCAGTACTTC | CASRGLGAGGRQETQYF
NA | TRBJ1-1 | NA | TRBV15 | TGTGCCACCAGCACCCGGAGGGCCTGGACTGAAGCTTTCTTT | CATSTRRAWTEAFF
few | TRBJ1-2 | NA | TRBV14 | TGTGCCAGCAGCCCCGTCAAGGACGGAAATCGGGGCTACACCTTC | CASSPVKDGNRGYTF
few | TRBJ1-2 | TRBD1 | TRBV7-8 | TGTGCCAGCAGCCCGGAGGGGGCGGCTAACTATGGCTACACCTTC | CASSPEGAANYGYTF
NA | TRBJ2-2 | NA | TRBV29-1 | TGCAGCGCCGCACGGGGAGGCCCGGCCGGGGAGCTGTTTTTT | CSAARGGPAGELFF
many | TRBJ2-5 | NA | TRBV6-2/TRBV6-3 | TGTGCCAGCAGTTCCCGGGGGCAAGAGACCCAGTACTTC | CASSSRGQETQYF
few | TRBJ1-1 | TRBD1 | TRBV27 | TGTGCCAGCAGTTCCTACAGGGGGCAGATGAACACTGAAGCTTTCTTT | CASSSYRGQMNTEAFF
NA | TRBJ1-5 | NA | TRBV12-3/TRBV12-4 | TGTGCCAGCAGGATGGAGGGGCGGCCCCAGCATTTT | CASRMEGRPQHF
few | TRBJ2-7 | TRBD2 | TRBV19 | TGTGCCAGTAGGACTATGGCGGGGGACTTGTCCTACGAGCAGTACTTC | CASRTMAGDLSYEQYF
few | TRBJ1-1 | NA | TRBV7-9 | TGTGCCAGCAGCTTAGCGTTGGGGGGCCTCACTGAAGCTTTCTTT | CASSLALGGLTEAFF
NA | TRBJ2-2 | NA | TRBV6-5 | TGTGCCAGCACCCTAATACCCGGTGGAGGGACCACCGGGGAGCTGTTTTTT | CASTLIPGGGTTGELFF
NA | TRBJ1-1 | NA | TRBV5-6 | TGTGCCAGCAGCCCCGACTTATCGAACACTGAAGCTTTCTTT | CASSPDLSNTEAFF
NA | TRBJ2-3 | TRBD2 | TRBV7-9 | TGTGCCAGCAGCTCCAGGGGCGGGGGGCCGGGAGATACGCAGTATTTT | CASSSRGGGPGDTQYF
NA | TRBJ2-5 | NA | TRBV7-2 | TGTGCCACCACGCGCGGGACCCAAGAGACCCAGTACTTC | CATTRGTQETQYF